The 30 T cell receptor beta chains listed next were all sequenced from one sample in a study of T cell changes during pregnancy in multiple sclerosis (dated 2019 in TCRdb). The library relied on the immunoSEQ multiplex PCR assay. Drawn from immuneACCESS, this table holds only the in-frame rearrangements with V and J called that TCRdb kept. Clones are partly lost; checked studies trace under half to an unresolved V gene and leave the rest unexplained. The sample has some 71,000 clones on record, about 91% of them singletons. Of the sample, about 0.31% falls within the top ten clones. The sample consisted of CD4+ T cells from peripheral blood mononuclear cells, taken in the third trimester of pregnancy. The origin of the receptors is a female donor in good health, enrolled as a control in a pregnancy study.

This chain joins TRBV7-9 and TRBJ1-5; 8 bases are a match to TRBD1. The CDR3 is 14 residues long. The V and J ends lost 3 bases and 4 bases, in that order; junction bases with no gene match: 2. In germline, CDR1 is SEHNR, CDR2 FQNEAQ (reference sequence). Here the CDR3 DNA reads TGTGCCAGCAGCTTCGACAGGGGTAATCAGCCCCAGCATTTT. It is translated as CASSFDRGNQPQHF.

The V gene is TRBV15, the J gene TRBJ1-1, with a weak D call TRBD1 (5 bases). The V end was cut by 1 base, the J end by 5 bases, with 14 bases between. This CDR3 has 15 residues. Germline V CDR1 and CDR2: LNHNV, YYDKDF (reference sequence). This CDR3 reads CATSRAVGGGTEAFF. For the CDR3, the DNA is TGTGCCACCAGCAGAGCTGTCGGGGGGGGAACTGAAGCTTTCTTT.

V usage is TRBV5-5 and J usage is TRBJ2-5; D remains ambiguous. CDR3 length: 14 residues. V lost 0 bases and J lost 2, with 8 bases in between. CDR1 and CDR2 (germline): SGHKS, YYEKEE (reference sequence). The chain's CDR3 is CASSLGSTQETQYF. The CDR3 DNA reads as TGTGCCAGCAGCTTGGGGTCCACTCAAGAGACCCAGTACTTC.

The sample holds one count of this clone. CDR3 residues: CASSQAGVSIGEQYF. CDR3 nucleotides: TGCGCCAGCAGCCAAGCAGGGGTATCTATAGGCGAGCAGTACTTC. The J gene is TRBJ2-7, the V gene TRBV4-3; possible D gene TRBD1, 6 bases. Trimming removed 1 base from V and 6 bases from J, with 16 bases in between. CDR3 size: 15 residues. In germline, CDR1 is LGHNA, CDR2 YSLEER.

The CDR3 nucleotides read TGTGCCAGCAGCTTAGCGCCAGGTTTGACCTACAATGAGCAGTTCTTC. Its protein is CASSLAPGLTYNEQFF. The chain is built from TRBV7-2 and TRBJ2-1; D gene uncertain. The CDR3 contains 16 residues. Germline V gene sequence: CDR1 SGHTA, CDR2 FQGNSA. Trimming shortened V by 0 bases and J by 2 bases, and 11 bases separated the two germline ends.

The chain employs TRBV20-1 and TRBJ2-5, with a tentative D call TRBD2 (6 bases). CDR3 length: 11 residues. Per germline, CDR1 DFQATT and CDR2 SNEGSKA (reference sequence). V was shortened by 2 bases and J by 7 bases, with 8 bases between the two germline ends. The CDR3: CSARLGGTQYF. For the CDR3, the DNA is TGCAGTGCTAGACTCGGGGGGACCCAGTACTTC.

The rearrangement links TRBV5-6 to TRBJ1-1, with D possibly matching TRBD1 (5 bases). Germline V gene sequence: CDR1 SGHDT, CDR2 YYEEEE. The V gene lost 4 bases and the J gene lost 0 bases, with 10 bases spanning the gap. The CDR3 is 14 residues long. The CDR3 loop reads CASSLVQVNTEAFF. The CDR3, as DNA: TGTGCCAGCAGCCTGGTACAGGTGAACACTGAAGCTTTCTTT.

This sequence joins TRBV19 and TRBJ2-5, with D tentatively TRBD1 (6 bases). Germline lookup yields CDR1 LNHDA and CDR2 SQIVND (reference sequence). Deletions cut 8 bases from V and 5 bases from J, with 12 bases between. The CDR3 is 12 residues long. The CDR3 DNA is TGTGCCAGTGCAGGGGTTGGGGAGACCCAGTACTTC. This codes for CASAGVGETQYF.

V usage is TRBV30 and J usage is TRBJ1-2, with TRBD1 matching 7 bases. Per germline, CDR1 GTSNPN and CDR2 SVGIG (reference sequence). V lost 4 bases to trimming and J lost 0 bases; unmatched junction nucleotides: 5. The CDR3 loop spans 14 amino acids. CDR3 loop: CAWTRDSPNYGYTF. The CDR3 DNA sequence: TGTGCCTGGACCCGGGACAGCCCTAACTATGGCTACACCTTC. The full variable domain, with the rest looked up from reference TRBV30 and TRBJ1-2, is SQTIHQWPATLVQPVGSPLSLECTVEGTSNPNLYWYRQAAGRGLQLLFYSVGIGQISSEVPQNLSASRPQDRQFILSSKKLLLSDSGFYLCAWTRDSPNYGYTFGSGTRLTVV.

The genes are TRBV5-6 and TRBJ2-5, with D possibly being TRBD2 (6 bases). The germline CDR1 and CDR2 sequences are SGHDT and YYEEEE. V dropped 0 bases and J dropped 0 bases, with 9 bases sitting between them. This CDR3 has 15 amino acids. The CDR3 is CASSLDGGNQETQYF. The CDR3 coding sequence is TGTGCCAGCAGCTTGGACGGGGGAAACCAAGAGACCCAGTACTTC. Combining the CDR3 with reference TRBV5-6 and TRBJ2-5 gives the whole variable domain DAGVTQSPTHLIKTRGQQVTLRCSPKSGHDTVSWYQQALGQGPQFIFQYYEEEERQRGNFPDRFSGHQFPNYSSELNVNALLLGDSALYLCASSLDGGNQETQYFGPGTRLLVL.

The chain carries TRBV19 and TRBJ2-5; D gene ambiguous. V gave up 4 bases and J gave up 3 bases, with 12 bases separating them. The CDR3 extends over 14 amino acids. The germline V gene has CDR1 LNHDA and CDR2 SQIVND (reference sequence). CDR3 loop: CASSTGSPEETQYF. The DNA of the CDR3 is TGTGCCAGTAGTACAGGAAGTCCTGAAGAGACCCAGTACTTC.

This clone was recorded once. The chain has TRBV9 and TRBJ2-1, with a tentative D call TRBD1 (6 bases). Germline lookup yields CDR1 SGDLS and CDR2 YYNGEE. The CDR3 length is 15 residues. V was cut by 3 bases and J by 4 bases, with 14 bases left in between. The CDR3 DNA sequence: TGTGCCAGCAGCGAGGGGGAAGGAGCTTACAATGAGCAGTTCTTC. This gives the protein CASSEGEGAYNEQFF.

This chain joins TRBV5-1 and TRBJ1-1, with TRBD1 matching over 9 bases. After removal of 6 bases from V and 1 base from J, the junction contained 4 bases not matched to a gene. From germline, CDR1 is SGHRS and CDR2 YFSETQ. The CDR3 spans 14 residues. CDR3 coding DNA: TGCGCCAGCAAACCGGACAGGGGGAACACTGAAGCTTTCTTT. Its translation: CASKPDRGNTEAFF. The variable domain in full, completed from reference TRBV5-1 and TRBJ1-1, reads KAGVTQTPRYLIKTRGQQVTLSCSPISGHRSVSWYQQTPGQGLQFLFEYFSETQRNKGNFPGRFSGRQFSNSRSEMNVSTLELGDSALYLCASKPDRGNTEAFFGQGTRLTVV.

The chain combines TRBV10-3 with TRBJ2-7, with 9 positions matching TRBD1. Losses at the gene ends were 3 bases for V and 0 bases for J; bases not matched to a gene: 9. The CDR3 runs to 17 residues. CDR1 is ENHRY, CDR2 SYGVKD, per germline. The CDR3 protein is CAISDRTGVFLSYEQYF. CDR3 nucleotide sequence: TGTGCCATCAGTGATAGGACAGGGGTTTTTCTCTCCTACGAGCAGTACTTC.

The chain links TRBV6-6 to TRBJ1-5; 7 nucleotides line up with TRBD1. V lost 5 bases, J lost 4 bases, and 8 bases stayed unmatched. From germline, CDR1 is MNHNY and CDR2 SVGAGI (reference sequence). The CDR3 spans 15 residues. DNA for the CDR3: TGTGCCAGCAGTAAGGGGACAGTCGAAAATCAGCCCCAGCATTTT. Its translation: CASSKGTVENQPQHF.

The gene calls are TRBV21-1 and TRBJ2-5; the table's TRBD2 call for D was not verified on the DNA. TRBV21-1 is a pseudogene locus. This CDR3 has 16 amino acids. DNA of the CDR3: TGTGCCAGCAGCAATTCGAGGCTCAGCGAGGAAGAGACCCAGTACTTC. Its protein is CASSNSRLSEEETQYF.

The chain employs TRBV7-2 and TRBJ1-2, with D hard to call. Germline-derived CDR1 and CDR2 are SGHTA and FQGNSA. This CDR3 is 11 amino acids long. The CDR3 protein is CAEGSNYGYTF. CDR3 nucleotides: TGTGCAGAGGGCAGCAACTATGGCTACACCTTC.

This chain connects TRBV19 to TRBJ1-1; D might be TRBD1 (6 bases). The CDR3 has 13 amino acids. CDR1 and CDR2 from the germline V gene are LNHDA and SQIVND (reference sequence). Trimming shortened V by 7 bases and J by 3 bases, and 12 bases separated the two germline ends. CDR3: CASKTNRDTEAFF. CDR3 nucleotides: TGTGCCAGTAAAACCAACAGGGACACTGAAGCTTTCTTT.

This chain joins TRBV12-5 and TRBJ2-3; TRBD2 agrees at 8 bases. The length of the CDR3 is 14 residues. With V trimmed by 9 bases and J by 5 bases, 10 bases remained unmatched. Germline V lookup: CDR1 LGHNT, CDR2 FRNRAP. CDR3 in amino acids: CASRGGSRGDTQYF. The CDR3 nucleotides are TGTGCTAGCCGCGGGGGGTCCAGGGGAGATACGCAGTATTTT.

The sample holds a few counts of this clone. This chain links TRBV5-1 with TRBJ2-6, with D possibly matching TRBD1 (5 bases). CDR1 and CDR2 from the germline V gene are SGHRS and YFSETQ. This CDR3 is 17 amino acids long. V was pared by 0 bases and J by 0 bases, with 10 bases between. The CDR3 reads CASSLAPGHSGANVLTF. CDR3 coding DNA: TGCGCCAGCAGCTTGGCCCCAGGACACTCTGGGGCCAACGTCCTGACTTTC.

The rearrangement links TRBV5-1 to TRBJ2-2; 7 bases fit TRBD1. This CDR3 is 16 amino acids long. CDR1 is SGHRS and CDR2 is YFSETQ in the germline V gene. Trimming removed 4 bases from V and 7 bases from J; junction bases left unmatched: 13. The CDR3 DNA follows: TGCGCCAGCAGCGCTCGGACAGGAGGATCGGGCGGGGAGCTGTTTTTT. This sequence encodes CASSARTGGSGGELFF.

The CDR3 region has the DNA TGCGCCAGCAGCCAAGGCGAAACTTTGAATACGCAGTATTTT. Protein product: CASSQGETLNTQYF. V gene TRBV4-3 combines with J gene TRBJ2-3; D gene uncertain. V was trimmed by 1 base and J by 7 bases, leaving 12 bases between them. Per germline, CDR1 LGHNA and CDR2 YSLEER. The CDR3 consists of 14 residues.

V and J are TRBV7-2 and TRBJ1-6; possibly TRBD1 for D (5 bases). This CDR3 has 17 amino acids. Trimming removed 1 base at V and 10 bases at J, with 20 bases between. Germline V CDR1 and CDR2: SGHTA, FQGNSA. The CDR3 spells CASSLDIQVAGRSPLHF. Written as DNA, the CDR3 is TGTGCCAGCAGCTTAGATATACAGGTCGCAGGAAGGTCACCCCTCCACTTT. Full variable domain (missing parts from reference TRBV7-2 and TRBJ1-6): GAGVSQSPSNKVTEKGKDVELRCDPISGHTALYWYRQSLGQGLEFLIYFQGNSAPDKSGLPSDRFSAERTGGSVSTLTIQRTQQEDSAVYLCASSLDIQVAGRSPLHFGNGTRLTVT.

V and J are TRBV5-1 and TRBJ2-1; TRBD1 agrees at 7 bases. The J segment lost 9 bases and the V segment lost 4 bases, leaving 13 bases of the junction unmatched. Germline V gives CDR1 SGHRS, CDR2 YFSETQ. The CDR3 is made up of 15 amino acids. The CDR3 region has the DNA TGCGCCAGCAGCAGCACCGGGACAGCAATCCGTGAGCAGTTCTTC. As protein: CASSSTGTAIREQFF.

This clone has a single count. V is TRBV9 and J is TRBJ1-3; 9 bases line up with TRBD1. The V and J ends lost 0 bases and 5 bases, in that order; junction bases with no gene match: 6. The CDR3 has 16 amino acids. Germline CDR1 and CDR2: SGDLS and YYNGEE. CDR3 loop: CASSVEDRGKRNTIYF. The CDR3 coding sequence is TGTGCCAGCAGCGTAGAGGACAGGGGAAAAAGAAACACCATATATTTT.

J is TRBJ1-4 and V is TRBV7-9; D is possibly TRBD1 (6 bases). The CDR3 spans 15 residues. Germline V CDR1 and CDR2: SEHNR, FQNEAQ (reference sequence). With 5 bases removed from V and 1 base from J, the gap between germline ends came to 11 bases. CDR3 sequence reads: CASSHRTETNEKLFF. The CDR3 nucleotides read TGTGCCAGCAGCCACCGGACAGAAACTAATGAAAAACTGTTTTTT.

The chain carries TRBV9 and TRBJ2-7; TRBD1 matches at 10 bases. CDR1 and CDR2 from the germline V gene are SGDLS and YYNGEE. V gave up 3 bases and J gave up 6 bases; unmatched junction bases: 12. This CDR3 is built from 16 residues. The CDR3 region is CASSGRTGTGVAEQYF. In DNA form, the CDR3 reads TGTGCCAGCAGCGGGAGAACCGGGACAGGGGTCGCCGAGCAGTACTTC.

The gene calls are TRBV11-2 and TRBJ1-2; tentatively, D is TRBD1 (6 bases). The CDR3 is 15 amino acids. V shed 5 bases and J shed 5 bases, with 18 bases lying between them. Germline V gives CDR1 SGHAT, CDR2 FQNNGV. The CDR3 DNA follows: TGTGCCAGCAGCATATTAACAGGGAGCCCTTATGGCTACACCTTC. The encoded protein is CASSILTGSPYGYTF.

V is TRBV6-6 and J is TRBJ1-3, with D maybe TRBD1 (6 bases). The CDR3 is 15 amino acids. Trimming removed 4 bases at V and 0 bases at J, with 10 bases between. CDR1 MNHNY and CDR2 SVGAGI come from the germline V gene (reference sequence). CDR3 DNA: TGTGCCAGCAGTTCGGGACATATCTCTGGAAACACCATATATTTT. Protein sequence: CASSSGHISGNTIYF.

The rearrangement joins TRBV6-5 to TRBJ2-3, with D uncertain. Germline V lookup: CDR1 MNHEY, CDR2 SVGAGI. The CDR3 contains 13 residues. V lost 8 bases to trimming and J lost 6 bases, with 15 bases between them. In DNA form, the CDR3 reads TGTGCCAGCCGACGCACGGGTGGGGATACGCAGTATTTT. It translates to CASRRTGGDTQYF.